This T cell receptor beta chain was sequenced for a study of cytomegalovirus exposure and HLA in healthy donors (TCRdb year 2017). Study-level background: In an earlier analysis of under 750 of the donors, approximately 300 Gb of sequence data and 95 million to 130 million unique TCR beta sequences from about 179 million T cells were reported. About 280 gigabases of sequencing data and roughly 80 million unique TCR sequences made up an early release that covered approximately 700 HLA-typed donors. Of the approximately 400 genotyped donors, approximately 82% fell in the genetic ancestry cluster associated with self-reported Caucasian donors. The aim of the study was to test whether cataloging public T cell receptors could identify signatures of past pathogen exposure. Using immunosequencing, the study profiled T cell repertoires from some 670 subjects and related those repertoires to cytomegalovirus serostatus. Besides the first cohort of around 700 subjects, a separate validation cohort made up of roughly 120 different subjects was used. To predict cytomegalovirus infection status, the study combined high-throughput TCR immunosequencing, statistical association of individual TCRs with disease status, and machine learning. To study patterns of TCR occurrence, a later analysis re-analyzed previously published TCR beta repertoires from more than 550 donors and added high-resolution HLA genotyping. The later analysis used no new phenotypic data to find candidate immune exposures, relying instead on TCR beta sequences and their occurrence across donors. An earlier analysis of 500 to 750 of the donors applied high-throughput TCR beta sequencing to assess whether each TCR beta V gene segment acted as functional or pseudogenic. Donor age, sex, ethnicity and CMV serostatus were compiled alongside the repertoire data. A later genetic analysis took genome-wide SNP genotypes for about 55% of the 666 donors and used that subset as a discovery cohort. Every repertoire in the discovery cohort had been generated on one and the same sequencing platform. Class I and class II HLA loci were covered by the typing at four-digit resolution. The number of typed donors differed by locus: about 620-640 for A, B, C, DRB1 and DQB1; approximately 540 for DQA1; approximately 600 for DPA1; and about 450 for DPB1. Several DR-DQ haplotypes were handled as single units for association and clustering because linkage in the cohort was strong. Across approximately 400 genotyped donors of the cohort, an average of about 240,000 unique TCR beta nucleotide sequences per donor were sequenced, and approximately 17% of those sequences were non-productive. General conclusions and limits of the study: A further reported finding was that TCR beta sequences accurately predicted the HLA-A and HLA-B alleles for most subjects in the first cohort. Roughly uniform sequencing depth across donors was assumed in presence/absence analyses, although this assumption may not hold. Linkage disequilibrium might explain the correlated functional status among segregating V segments, but an unknown experimental factor could not be excluded. Across donors, most TCR sequences were observed very rarely, whereas some public TCRs were present in many individuals. Only TCR beta chains were sequenced in this cohort, and the absence of alpha or paired-chain data limited detectable features. Compared with equally common non-associated chains, HLA-associated TCR beta chains in a later analysis were more clonally expanded and had lower generation probabilities. Immune exposure information for the cohort was limited to CMV serostatus. Because the 87-base-pair reads could not distinguish some IMGT-functional V segments, including TRBV6-2 and TRBV6-3, those segments were excluded. Strong co-occurrence of HLA alleles, especially DR and DQ, made assigning TCR associations to individual alleles difficult. A cluster of highly shared sequence variants was judged likely to represent a technical artifact of the sequencing pipeline. In an earlier analysis of around 600 of the donors, most TCR beta V segments were observed in productive rearrangements about 90% or about 30% of the time, broadly matching IMGT annotations. Over 15 rarely observed V segments, including chromosome 9 orphons, were excluded from the earlier analysis of several hundred of the donors because counts were too low. A later analysis associated 15,000 to 20,000 TCR beta sequences with specific HLA alleles at a false discovery rate of 0.05. V-gene and J-gene trimming of TCR beta chains was associated with a missense DCLRE1C variant in a later genetic analysis, and the association was replicated in an independent cohort. The classifier was reported to diagnose cytomegalovirus status with high specificity and sensitivity in both the original and validation cohorts. The authors suggested that the approach could potentially be extended to other disease states and immunological phenotypes. A few of the identified cytomegalovirus-associated TCR beta chains were confirmed in vitro to be specific for cytomegalovirus antigens. The study gave a list of more than 150 TCR beta chains associated with cytomegalovirus. According to a later genetic analysis, donors in an Asian-associated ancestry cluster had fewer N-insertions in productive TCRs than the approximately 670-donor mean. According to a later analysis, TCR association rates differed among HLA loci, with DRB1 alleles showing the most associated TCRs and HLA-C alleles showing the fewest. A later analysis found that most CMV-associated TCR beta chains appeared HLA-restricted, with HLA associations seemingly driven largely by CMV exposure. Because HLA typing was missing for some donors at each locus, association tests included only the typed subset. In a later analysis, several top co-occurrence clusters were reported to appear linked to parvovirus B19, influenza, CMV and Epstein-Barr virus.

The cohort comprised 670 or so healthy bone marrow donors. At the time of sampling, all cohort members were nominally healthy, though unrecorded immune exposures were likely present. The donor was CMV seropositive and was included in the group of 290 or so seropositive cohort members. Each donor provided a peripheral blood sample, and peripheral blood mononuclear cells were used for TCR beta sequencing. The Qiagen DNeasy Blood Extraction Kit was used to extract genomic DNA from the blood cell samples. Library preparation employed the immunoSEQ multiplex PCR assay. For the multiplex PCR, a mixture combining 60 forward primers for TCR Vbeta segments and 13 reverse primers for TCR Jbeta segments was used. A multiplex PCR assay on genomic DNA amplified the CDR3 region of rearranged TCR beta genes. On the Illumina HiSeq System, the amplified TCR beta libraries were sequenced as 87-base-pair reads. The original pipeline was this. Across the 600 to 700 repertoires, a later analysis counted tens of millions of unique TCR beta chains, about 10 million of which were shared by at least two donors. Raw reads were error-corrected and collapsed into unique sequences by a nearest-neighbor algorithm in which closely related sequences were merged to remove PCR and sequencing errors. Alignment of CDR3 sequences to IMGT reference sequences was used to assign V, D and J gene segments. For a sequence to be retained, a match of at least six nucleotides was required to both a V gene segment and a J gene segment. A rearrangement counted as productive if the CDR3 had no stop codons and remained in frame with V and J, and every other rearrangement counted as non-productive. CDR3 was defined according to IMGT convention as the region running from the second conserved V-encoded cysteine to the conserved J-encoded phenylalanine. The earlier analysis of 587 of the donors excluded sequences that lacked an unambiguous match to a single V gene segment. In an earlier analysis of approximately 610 of the donors, V segments were called functional above 56.7% productive rearrangements and were called segregating when the between-donor standard deviation exceeded 5%. A statistical classification framework was built to diagnose cytomegalovirus status from the catalog of TCR beta chain sequences. In a later analysis, V and J genes were assigned by comparing TCR nucleotide sequences against IMGT/GENE-DB human TR gene sequences. Using the TCRdist pipeline, a later analysis assigned CDR3 sequences along with most-parsimonious VDJ recombination scenarios. In a later analysis, each TCR beta chain was defined by its CDR3 amino acid sequence together with its V-gene family, and reads lacking a unique V-gene family were excluded. As a way to deal with suspected cross-contamination and a sequencing artifact, a later analysis dropped hundreds of nucleotide sequences that were highly shared and had low generation probability. In a later analysis, a clonal expansion index was calculated for each public chain from normalized within-repertoire ranks of inferred template counts. Generation probabilities in a later analysis came from a VDJ recombination model fitted to out-of-frame rearrangements, and those results were checked against IGoR. In a later analysis, hypergeometric tests were used to score TCR-TCR, TCR-HLA and TCR-CMV co-occurrence, with a repertoire-size bias correction applied to TCR pairs. In a later analysis, false discovery rates were estimated by permuting HLA or CMV assignments 20 times. In a later analysis, co-occurring TCRs were grouped using DBSCAN, with TCRdist sequence similarity added in when clustering inside HLA-allele-positive subsets. Co-occurrence clustering excluded repertoires with fewer than 30,000 or more than 120,000 public chains, plus five with anomalous nucleotide sharing. This is the immuneACCESS table as TCRdb keeps it, with only in-frame sequences that have V and J called. A part of the clones is gone; compared with another copy, unresolved V genes explain less than half, and the rest is unexplained. V, J and clone size reflect that table, while D and trimming were determined from the DNA. The sample yields about 160,000 clones; over 75% were counted once. About 1% of the sample lies in the top ten.

CDR1 is given as SNHLY and CDR2 as FYNNEI, both from the germline V gene. Trimming costs V 5 bases and J 4 bases, and their ends lie 17 bases apart. From its cysteine to its phenylalanine, the CDR3 spans 15 amino acids. Only the CDR3 portion is preserved as DNA: 45 bases, with reading frame beginning at the first base. Only one count was recorded for this clone. Its antigen is not yet known. No base quality values were provided; no much bigger clone lies one nucleotide off. This TCR was recovered from a woman aged 45-59 years in good health and CMV-seropositive. In this chain, TRBV2 is recombined with TRBJ1-2; too little of a D gene remains to name it. What was sequenced was PBMCs. The nucleotides are TGTGCCAGCAGTCCGGACTCCCAAGTGGGCTATGGCTACACCTTC. This translates into CASSPDSQVGYGYTF.